This TCR beta chain was recovered during a study of CD8 T cells in ankylosing spondylitis. Study-wide findings and caveats: Earlier authors reported some of these motif variants in reactive arthritis synovial fluid and blood. Enrichment of disease-linked clones was reportedly significant in matched ankylosing spondylitis synovial fluid. Disease-linked clones were found to be CD8+ and relatively rare in peripheral blood.

Each TCR beta library was made by quantitative 5'-RACE that incorporated molecular barcodes. TCRdb re-called the 5' RACE reads with MiXCR, one entry per CDR3 protein. The table records 380,000 or so distinct CDR3 sequences, 20% to 25% of them present only once. The CDR3 is 13 amino acids. Germline CDR1 and CDR2: SQVTM and ANQGSEA. V gave up 5 bases and J gave up 4 bases, with 15 bases separating them. This clonotype has ten or more counts. Its antigen is still unknown. The chain has TRBV29-1 and TRBJ2-7; D possibly uses TRBD1 or TRBD2 (5 bases each). The receptor's source is a male donor with ankylosing spondylitis or in good health (not recorded which). The sample taken for sequencing was blood, either unsorted or a sorted T cell fraction (not recorded which). CDR3 nucleotide sequence: TGCAGCGTTCGAGGGGCCCCTGGGTACGAGCAGTACTTC. Translation: CSVRGAPGYEQYF.